The source of this T cell receptor beta chain is a study of tumor-infiltrating lymphocytes in oesophageal squamous cell carcinoma. This clonotype is medium-sized within its sample. An end of the junction differs from the germline gene, which may be a read error. One entry per CDR3 protein results from TCRdb running MiXCR on the PCR reads. The data contain about 12,000 distinct CDR3 sequences, around half of them singletons. Germline V gene data show CDR1 as SGHTA and CDR2 as FQGNSA. This CDR3 is 15 amino acids long. Sequenced input: esophageal tumor tissue. The chain employs TRBV7-2 and TRBJ2-1; D possibly corresponds to TRBD2 (7 bases). This sequence originates from a male donor with esophageal squamous cell carcinoma. The chain's CDR3 is CAGSLGGGRLNEQFF. The CDR3 nucleotides are TGTGCCGGCAGCTTAGGGGGGGGGAGGCTCAATGAGCAGTTCTTC. Looking up the rest from reference TRBV7-2 and TRBJ2-1 gives the full variable domain: GAGVSQSPSNKVTEKGKDVELRCDPISGHTALYWYRQSLGQGLEFLIYFQGNSAPDKSGLPSDRFSAERTGGSVSTLTIQRTQQEDSAVYLCAGSLGGGRLNEQFFGPGTRLTVL.